A single sample gave rise to the 28 T cell receptor beta chains below, sequenced in a study of identifying expanded T cells in peripheral blood (dated by TCRdb to between 2017 and 2020). Receptors were amplified or captured by the immunoSEQ multiplex PCR assay. TCRdb retrieved this table from immuneACCESS and kept in-frame rearrangements only. Not all clones are present; in checked studies, unresolved V genes account for under half, and no reason is known for the remainder. In all, the sample holds about 110,000 clones, and 88% of those were seen once. Approximately 8% of the sample is in the top ten clones. The sequenced material came from blood. The receptor source for this set is a person aged 18 to 70 in good health.

This chain links TRBV11-2 with TRBJ2-5; 11 bases agree with TRBD1. CDR3 size: 15 residues. CDR1 and CDR2 from the germline V gene are SGHAT and FQNNGV. V shed 5 bases and J 5 bases; nucleotides not matched to a gene: 7. CDR3: CASSQDRGLWETQYF. Written as DNA, the CDR3 is TGTGCCAGCAGCCAGGACAGGGGGCTATGGGAGACCCAGTACTTC. The full variable domain, rest sourced from reference TRBV11-2 and TRBJ2-5, is EAGVAQSPRYKIIEKRQSVAFWCNPISGHATLYWYQQILGQGPKLLIQFQNNGVVDDSQLPKDRFSAERLKGVDSTLKIQPAKLEDSAVYLCASSQDRGLWETQYFGPGTRLLVL.

The chain carries TRBV5-4 and TRBJ2-3, with 15 nucleotides matching TRBD2. Looked up from germline, CDR1 is SGHNT and CDR2 is YYREEE (reference sequence). The V gene end was trimmed by 3 bases and the J gene end by 3 bases; junction bases not matched to a gene: 5. The CDR3 loop spans 17 amino acids. The CDR3 sequence: CASSSGTSGRRTDTQYF. The DNA for the CDR3 is TGTGCCAGCAGCTCGGGGACTAGCGGGAGGAGGACAGATACGCAGTATTTT.

CDR3 sequence: CASSRFTGGIEAFF. CDR3 DNA: TGTGCCAGCAGCCGATTCACAGGGGGCATTGAAGCTTTCTTT. The genes are TRBV6-6 and TRBJ1-1, with TRBD1 identical over 9 bases. Unmatched junction bases numbered 9, after V lost 6 bases and J lost 7 bases. Germline CDR1 and CDR2: MNHNY and SVGAGI (reference sequence). The CDR3 has 14 amino acids.

This clone has just one count. The sample contains more than one DNA sequence encoding this CDR3. The chain uses TRBV5-1 and TRBJ2-7; no definite D call. The germline V and J ends were trimmed by 0 bases and 4 bases, with 2 bases remaining between them. Germline CDR1 is SGHRS and CDR2 is YFSETQ. The CDR3 runs 11 residues. The CDR3 loop reads CASSLEYEQYF. The CDR3, as DNA: TGCGCCAGCAGCTTGGAATACGAGCAGTACTTC. Filled out from reference TRBV5-1 and TRBJ2-7, the complete variable domain reads KAGVTQTPRYLIKTRGQQVTLSCSPISGHRSVSWYQQTPGQGLQFLFEYFSETQRNKGNFPGRFSGRQFSNSRSEMNVSTLELGDSALYLCASSLEYEQYFGPGTRLTVT.

The chain employs TRBV4-1 and TRBJ2-3; D tentatively reads TRBD1 or TRBD2 (5 bases each). Germline-derived CDR1 and CDR2 are MGHRA and YSYEKL. The V end lost 1 base, the J end lost 5 bases, and 16 bases lay between the germline ends. The CDR3 covers 16 residues. The CDR3 sequence is CASSQGMVPGGDTQYF. In DNA form, the CDR3 reads TGCGCCAGCAGCCAAGGTATGGTTCCTGGGGGAGATACGCAGTATTTT.

The rearrangement uses TRBV28 and TRBJ2-7; 9 bases are a match to TRBD1. CDR1 MDHEN and CDR2 SYDVKM come from the germline V gene. The CDR3 totals 15 residues. V was pared by 5 bases and J by 5 bases, with 10 bases of the junction left unmatched. DNA of the CDR3: TGTGCCAGCAGTCTCCAAGGGACAGGGTACAACGAGCAGTACTTC. Translated, it gives CASSLQGTGYNEQYF.

The chain joins TRBV7-6 to TRBJ2-1; D may correspond to TRBD1 or TRBD2 (5 bases each). Trimming left V 5 bases short and J 7 bases short, with 24 bases between. Germline values: CDR1 SGHVS, CDR2 FNYEAQ. The CDR3 totals 17 residues. The chain's CDR3 is CASSPRDGFSWGNEQFF. In nucleotides, the CDR3 is TGTGCCAGCAGCCCACGGGACGGTTTCTCGTGGGGGAATGAGCAGTTCTTC.

The chain joins TRBV6-5 to TRBJ1-1; D is unresolved. CDR1 is MNHEY and CDR2 is SVGAGI in the germline V gene. This CDR3 has 14 residues. V dropped 2 bases and J dropped 0 bases, with 7 bases sitting between them. This chain's CDR3 is CASSYVGLNTEAFF. The CDR3 DNA is TGTGCCAGCAGTTACGTCGGGCTGAACACTGAAGCTTTCTTT.

The rearrangement uses TRBV6-6 and TRBJ1-2, with D hard to call. The V and J ends lost 7 bases and 8 bases respectively, with 14 bases between them. The CDR3 is 12 residues long. CDR1 is MNHNY and CDR2 is SVGAGI in the germline V gene (reference sequence). Here the CDR3 DNA reads TGTGCCAGCAACGATCGGGGTTACGGCTACACCTTC. Amino acid sequence: CASNDRGYGYTF.

The V and J genes are TRBV11-1 and TRBJ2-6; D is unresolved. This CDR3 is built from 14 residues. Germline CDR1 is SGHAT and CDR2 is FQDESV (reference sequence). V shed 3 bases and J shed 2 bases, with 5 bases lying between them. The CDR3 DNA follows: TGTGCCAGCAGCTTGGGGACTGGGGCCAACGTCCTGACTTTC. Protein: CASSLGTGANVLTF.

The chain employs TRBV11-2 and TRBJ2-3, with 8 positions matching TRBD2. V lost 3 bases to trimming and J lost 2 bases; unmatched junction nucleotides: 10. The V gene's germline CDR1 is SGHAT and CDR2 FQNNGV. This CDR3 spans 17 amino acids. The CDR3 region is CASSFRGAGGSTDTQYF. CDR3 coding DNA: TGTGCCAGCAGCTTCCGTGGGGCGGGAGGATCCACAGATACGCAGTATTTT.

Notes on this clone: In the same sample, other DNA sequences code for this CDR3. J is TRBJ1-2 and V is TRBV14; D gene unclear. This CDR3 has 14 residues. The V end lost 0 bases, the J end lost 4 bases, and 9 bases lay between the germline ends. Germline V gene data show CDR1 as SGHDN and CDR2 as FVKESK. CDR3 coding DNA: TGTGCCAGCAGCCAAGACTCCAAGGGCTATGGCTACACCTTC. It encodes CASSQDSKGYGYTF.

The chain combines TRBV5-1 with TRBJ2-3; D may be TRBD2 (6 bases). The CDR3 loop spans 14 amino acids. V was clipped by 4 bases and J by 0 bases, with 9 bases between them. Germline V gene data show CDR1 as SGHRS and CDR2 as YFSETQ. The CDR3 DNA is TGCGCCAGCAGCGGGCGGGGAAGCACAGATACGCAGTATTTT. Translated: CASSGRGSTDTQYF.

In nucleotides, the CDR3 is TGTGCCATCAGTGAAGAATCGGATCAGCCCCAGCATTTT. It encodes CAISEESDQPQHF. The rearrangement links TRBV10-3 to TRBJ1-5; D is unclear. Trimming cost V 3 bases and J 5 bases, with 8 bases left between them. Germline V CDR1 and CDR2: ENHRY, SYGVKD. The CDR3 is 13 amino acids.

The V call is TRBV30, the J call TRBJ2-7; D may match TRBD1 or TRBD2 (5 bases each). Trimming took off 4 bases at V and 3 bases at J, with 13 bases between the two ends. CDR3 size: 13 residues. Germline V gene lookup returns CDR1 GTSNPN and CDR2 SVGIG (reference sequence). CDR3 region: CAWTGREVYEQYF. The CDR3, as DNA: TGTGCCTGGACGGGACGAGAGGTCTACGAGCAGTACTTC.

The CDR3 reads CASSWTGEETQYF. The CDR3 nucleotides are TGTGCCAGCTCATGGACAGGGGAAGAGACCCAGTACTTC. This chain connects TRBV18 to TRBJ2-5; the match to TRBD1 covers 9 bases. The junction had 1 base not matched to a gene; V was cut back by 5 bases and J by 3 bases. CDR3 length: 13 residues. Germline CDR1 KGHSH, CDR2 LQKENI.

This chain connects TRBV19 to TRBJ1-2; D call uncertain. Germline CDR1 LNHDA, CDR2 SQIVND (reference sequence). Trimming cost V 5 bases and J 8 bases, with 12 bases left between them. The CDR3 sequence is 12 residues long. The CDR3 region is CASSVPHGGYTF. The CDR3 DNA reads TGTGCCAGTAGTGTCCCCCACGGGGGCTACACCTTC.

J is TRBJ1-2 and V is TRBV20-1, with no clear D. There are 11 residues in the CDR3. V lost 3 bases and J lost 6, with 8 bases in between. Germline values: CDR1 DFQATT, CDR2 SNEGSKA (reference sequence). CDR3 sequence (DNA): TGCAGTGCTAGGGACGGTGATGGCTACACCTTC. Translated, it gives CSARDGDGYTF.

The chain recombines TRBV10-3 with TRBJ1-2, with 7 positions matching TRBD1. The CDR3 sequence is 13 residues long. The germline V gene has CDR1 ENHRY and CDR2 SYGVKD. V lost 10 bases and J lost 5; bases outside the gene matches: 10. CDR3 amino acids: CATSGGGGYGYTF. In DNA, the CDR3 is TGTGCCACCTCGGGAGGGGGCGGGTATGGCTACACCTTC.

The chain uses TRBV7-3 and TRBJ2-1, with a possible D match to TRBD2 (6 bases). CDR3 length: 17 amino acids. The V gene lost 0 bases and the J gene lost 6 bases, with 18 bases spanning the gap. Germline CDR1 SGHTA, CDR2 FQGTGA. For the CDR3, the DNA is TGTGCCAGCAGCTTAACGGTGTCCGCTAGCGTCGGCAATGAGCAGTTCTTC. This sequence encodes CASSLTVSASVGNEQFF.

V and J are TRBV18 and TRBJ1-6; D ambiguous. This CDR3 comprises 15 residues. Per germline, CDR1 KGHSH and CDR2 LQKENI. V lost 3 bases, J lost 3 bases, and 9 bases lay in between. CDR3 sequence: CASSPQTVYNSPLHF. CDR3 bases: TGTGCCAGCTCACCGCAGACGGTCTATAATTCACCCCTCCACTTT.

The chain uses TRBV5-1 and TRBJ2-5; no reliable D call. CDR1 and CDR2 from the germline V gene are SGHRS and YFSETQ. V lost 0 bases, J lost 1 base, and 10 bases lay in between. The CDR3 is made up of 15 amino acids. CDR3 DNA: TGCGCCAGCAGCTTGGTCCGGACGGCCCAAGAGACCCAGTACTTC. It codes for CASSLVRTAQETQYF.

This clone was seen a single time. The chain has TRBV6-5 and TRBJ2-1; TRBD2 matches at 7 bases. Germline lookup yields CDR1 MNHEY and CDR2 SVGAGI. V shed 6 bases, J shed 5 bases, and the junction held 10 bases outside the gene matches. There are 15 residues in the CDR3. In nucleotides, the CDR3 is TGTGCCAGCAGGGCCTGGGAGGGAAATAACAATGAGCAGTTCTTC. Its translation: CASRAWEGNNNEQFF.

This rearrangement joins TRBV19 to TRBJ2-2, with 8 positions matching TRBD2. Germline assignment: CDR1 LNHDA and CDR2 SQIVND (reference sequence). The CDR3 contains 15 residues. The J segment lost 5 bases and the V segment lost 7 bases, leaving 9 bases of the junction unmatched. For the CDR3, the DNA is TGTGCCAGTAAGGAGGTAGCGGGATATACCGGGGAGCTGTTTTTT. Its translation: CASKEVAGYTGELFF.

The CDR3 loop reads CASSEGRTDTQYF. CDR3 nucleotides: TGCGCCAGCAGTGAGGGACGCACAGATACGCAGTATTTT. J is TRBJ2-3 and V is TRBV10-1, with D unresolved. The CDR3 covers 13 residues. V lost 2 bases and J lost 1, with 4 bases in between. The V gene's germline CDR1 is WNHNN and CDR2 SYGVQD (reference sequence).

V and J are TRBV5-4 and TRBJ2-3, with 13 bases that match TRBD2. The CDR3 spans 15 residues. The germline gives CDR1 SGHNT, CDR2 YYREEE (reference sequence). V was pared by 4 bases and J by 4 bases, with 3 bases of the junction left unmatched. CDR3 amino acids: CASSRTSGSSDTQYF. The CDR3 bases are TGTGCCAGCAGCCGGACTAGCGGGAGTTCAGATACGCAGTATTTT.

The J gene is TRBJ1-5, the V gene TRBV19; 9 bases match TRBD1. CDR3 length: 16 residues. Trimming took 4 bases from V and 2 from J; bases not matched to a gene: 6. In germline, CDR1 is LNHDA, CDR2 SQIVND (reference sequence). The CDR3 loop is CASSTTGGAGNQPQHF. As DNA, the CDR3 is TGTGCCAGTAGTACCACAGGGGGCGCGGGCAATCAGCCCCAGCATTTT.

The CDR3 sequence: CASRNDRSSYNEQFF. The CDR3 DNA follows: TGTGCCAGCAGAAACGACAGGAGCTCCTACAATGAGCAGTTCTTC. The rearrangement joins TRBV5-4 to TRBJ2-1; a possible D gene is TRBD1 (6 bases). Germline CDR1 and CDR2: SGHNT and YYREEE (reference sequence). This CDR3 comprises 15 residues. Trimming cost V 5 bases and J 0 bases, with 12 bases left between them.